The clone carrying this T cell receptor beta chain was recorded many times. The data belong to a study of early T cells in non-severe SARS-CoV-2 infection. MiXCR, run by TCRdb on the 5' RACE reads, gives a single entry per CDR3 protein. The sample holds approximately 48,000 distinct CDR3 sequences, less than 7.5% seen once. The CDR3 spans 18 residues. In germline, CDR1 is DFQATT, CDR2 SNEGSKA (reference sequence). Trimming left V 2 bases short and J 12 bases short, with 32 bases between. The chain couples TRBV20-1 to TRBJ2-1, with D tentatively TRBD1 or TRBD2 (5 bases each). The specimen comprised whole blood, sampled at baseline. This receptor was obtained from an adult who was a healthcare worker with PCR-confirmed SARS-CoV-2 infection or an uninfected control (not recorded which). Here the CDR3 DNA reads TGCAGTGCTAGACCACCCAAGGTTTGGGACCAAAACCGAGCCCCGCAGTTCTTC. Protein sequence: CSARPPKVWDQNRAPQFF.